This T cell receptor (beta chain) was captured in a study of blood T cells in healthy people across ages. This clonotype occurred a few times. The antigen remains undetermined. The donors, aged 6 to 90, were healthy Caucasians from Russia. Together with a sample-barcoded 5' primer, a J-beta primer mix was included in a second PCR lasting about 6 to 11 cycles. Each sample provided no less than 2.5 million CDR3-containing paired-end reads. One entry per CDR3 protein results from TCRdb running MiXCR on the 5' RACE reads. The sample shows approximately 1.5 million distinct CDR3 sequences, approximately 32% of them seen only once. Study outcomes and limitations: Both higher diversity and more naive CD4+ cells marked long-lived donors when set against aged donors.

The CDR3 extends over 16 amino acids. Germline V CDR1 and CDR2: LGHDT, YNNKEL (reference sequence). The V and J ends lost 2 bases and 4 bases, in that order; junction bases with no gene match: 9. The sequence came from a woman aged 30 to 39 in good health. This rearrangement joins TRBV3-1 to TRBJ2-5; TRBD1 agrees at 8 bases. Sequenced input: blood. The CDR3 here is CASSQHFRGQGETQYF. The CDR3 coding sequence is TGTGCCAGCAGCCAACACTTCCGAGGACAGGGAGAGACCCAGTACTTC.